The entry below gives a single T cell receptor beta chain sequence along with its context. In germline, CDR1 is LGHNA, CDR2 YSLEER. The CDR3 contains 16 residues. Trimming removed 0 bases at V and 4 bases at J, with 13 bases between. In the original processing: Amplification of reference gene primers was used by the study to estimate nucleated cell counts. Only in-frame clones appear in the TCRdb table, and some are missing; sequencing was by immunoSEQ multiplex PCR. That table gives V, J and clone size, and the DNA gave D and trimming. The data show about 360,000 clones, around nine tenths seen once. This sample is part of a study of blood T cell repertoires in COVID-19. In the study overall: Samples taken during acute and convalescent COVID-19 were collected in the United States, Italy and Spain.

V gene TRBV4-3 combines with J gene TRBJ2-1; the D gene is possibly TRBD1 (6 bases). The TCR comes from an older woman with COVID-19, enrolled during active disease. The sequenced sample was peripheral blood. CDR3 region: CASSQDQGWDYNEQFF. In DNA, the CDR3 is TGCGCCAGCAGCCAAGATCAGGGGTGGGATTACAATGAGCAGTTCTTC.